Below, one TCR beta chain is given with its context. The CDR3 is 13 amino acids. Germline-derived CDR1 and CDR2 are GTSNPN and SVGIG (reference sequence). V gave up 2 bases and J gave up 4 bases, with 9 bases separating them. This entry comes from a study of T cell changes during pregnancy in multiple sclerosis. Assay used: immunoSEQ multiplex PCR; TCRdb lists only in-frame clones, some missing. The table lists tens of thousands of clones, around 93% of them singletons. The material sequenced was peripheral blood, taken in the third trimester of pregnancy. The source is a female donor with multiple sclerosis, enrolled in a pregnancy study. This chain links TRBV30 with TRBJ1-5; D is perhaps TRBD1 (5 bases). This CDR3 reads CAWSQGLNQPQHF. In DNA, the CDR3 is TGTGCCTGGAGTCAGGGTCTGAATCAGCCCCAGCATTTT.